Detailed here is one T cell receptor (beta chain). This sample is drawn from a study of blood T cell repertoires in COVID-19. This CDR3 has 17 residues. Trimming shortened V by 3 bases and J by 2 bases, and 17 bases separated the two germline ends. CDR1 and CDR2 from the germline V gene are MRHNA and SNTAGT. Repertoires were generated with immunoSEQ multiplex PCR, while TCRdb's copy carries only in-frame clones and drops some. The data contain roughly 45,000 clones, just over 90% of them singletons. This clonotype was sampled from a man in his 60s with COVID-19, enrolled during active disease. The rearrangement links TRBV6-4 to TRBJ1-5; D is unclear. The material sequenced was peripheral blood. The CDR3 sequence is CASSERYRFRGNQPQHF. CDR3 bases: TGTGCCAGCAGTGAACGATATCGTTTCCGGGGCAATCAGCCCCAGCATTTT.